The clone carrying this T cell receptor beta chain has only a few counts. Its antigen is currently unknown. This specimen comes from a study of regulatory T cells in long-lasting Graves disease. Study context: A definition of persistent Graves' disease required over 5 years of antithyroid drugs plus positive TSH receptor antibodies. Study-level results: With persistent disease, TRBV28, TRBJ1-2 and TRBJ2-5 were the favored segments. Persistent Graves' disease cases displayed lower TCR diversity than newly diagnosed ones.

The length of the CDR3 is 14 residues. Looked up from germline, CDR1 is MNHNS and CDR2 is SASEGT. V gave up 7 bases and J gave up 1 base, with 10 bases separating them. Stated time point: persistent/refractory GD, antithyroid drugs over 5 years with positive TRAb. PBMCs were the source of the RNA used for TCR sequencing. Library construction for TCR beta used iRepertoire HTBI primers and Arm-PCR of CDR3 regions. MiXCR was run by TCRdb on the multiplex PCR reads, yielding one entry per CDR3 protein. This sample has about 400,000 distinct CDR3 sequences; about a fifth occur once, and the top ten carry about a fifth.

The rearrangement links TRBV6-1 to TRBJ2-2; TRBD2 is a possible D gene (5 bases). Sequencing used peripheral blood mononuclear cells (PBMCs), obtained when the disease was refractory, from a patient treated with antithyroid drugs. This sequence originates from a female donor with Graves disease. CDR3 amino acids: CASMYGRNTGELFF. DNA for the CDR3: TGTGCCAGCATGTATGGGAGGAACACCGGGGAGCTGTTTTTT.